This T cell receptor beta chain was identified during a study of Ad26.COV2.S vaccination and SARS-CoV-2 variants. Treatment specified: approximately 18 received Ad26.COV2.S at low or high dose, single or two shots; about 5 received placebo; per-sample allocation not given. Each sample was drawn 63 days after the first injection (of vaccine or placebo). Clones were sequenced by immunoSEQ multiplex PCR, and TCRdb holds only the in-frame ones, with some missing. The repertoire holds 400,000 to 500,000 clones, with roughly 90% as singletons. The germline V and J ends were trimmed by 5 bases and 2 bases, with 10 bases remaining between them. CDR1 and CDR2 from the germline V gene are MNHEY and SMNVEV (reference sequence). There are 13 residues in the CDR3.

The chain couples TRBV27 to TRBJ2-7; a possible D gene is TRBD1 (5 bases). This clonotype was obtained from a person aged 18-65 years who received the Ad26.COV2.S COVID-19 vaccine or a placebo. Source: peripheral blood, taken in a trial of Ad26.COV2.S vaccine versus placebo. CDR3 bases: TGTGCCAGCAGTATGACAGTGACCTACGAGCAGTACTTC. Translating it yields CASSMTVTYEQYF.